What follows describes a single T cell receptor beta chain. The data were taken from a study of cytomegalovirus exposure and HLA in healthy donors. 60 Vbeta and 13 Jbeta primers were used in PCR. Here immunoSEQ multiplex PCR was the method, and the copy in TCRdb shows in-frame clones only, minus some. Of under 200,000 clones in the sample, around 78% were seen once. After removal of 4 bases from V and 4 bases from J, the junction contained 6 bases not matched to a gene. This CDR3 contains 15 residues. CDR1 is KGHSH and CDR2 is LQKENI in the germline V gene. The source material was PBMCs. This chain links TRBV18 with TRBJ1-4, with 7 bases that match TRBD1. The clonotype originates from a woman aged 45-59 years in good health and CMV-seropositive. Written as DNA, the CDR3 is TGTGCCAGCTCACAAGACAGGGAGGATAATGAAAAACTGTTTTTT. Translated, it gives CASSQDREDNEKLFF.